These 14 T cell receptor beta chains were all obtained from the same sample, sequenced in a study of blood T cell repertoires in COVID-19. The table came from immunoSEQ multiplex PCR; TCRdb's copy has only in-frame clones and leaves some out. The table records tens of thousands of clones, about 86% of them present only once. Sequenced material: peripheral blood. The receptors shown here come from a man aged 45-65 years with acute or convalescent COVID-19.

The CDR3 sequence is CASSSVGTGGTGELFF. CDR3 sequence (DNA): TGTGCCAGCAGCTCAGTCGGGACAGGCGGGACCGGGGAGCTGTTTTTT. The rearrangement links TRBV7-9 to TRBJ2-2; TRBD1 aligns across 8 bases. The CDR3 has 16 residues. The V segment lost 4 bases and the J segment 5 bases; nucleotides outside the gene matches: 9. The V gene's germline CDR1 is SEHNR and CDR2 FQNEAQ (reference sequence).

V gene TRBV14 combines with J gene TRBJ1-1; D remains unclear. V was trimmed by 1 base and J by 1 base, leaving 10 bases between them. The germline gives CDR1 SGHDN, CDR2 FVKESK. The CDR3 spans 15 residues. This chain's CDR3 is CASSQVGRPNTEAFF. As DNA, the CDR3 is TGTGCCAGCAGCCAAGTTGGGAGGCCGAACACTGAAGCTTTCTTT.

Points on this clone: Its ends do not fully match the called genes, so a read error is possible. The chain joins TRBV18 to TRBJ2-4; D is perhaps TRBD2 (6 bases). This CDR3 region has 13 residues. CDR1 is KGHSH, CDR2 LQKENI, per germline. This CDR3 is CASSPSTSLGGDF. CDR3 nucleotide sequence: TGTGCCAGCTCACCGTCTACGTCCCTAGGCGGGGACTTC.

CDR3 sequence: CSASPVVGYGGYTF. CDR3 in DNA: TGCAGTGCTAGTCCCGTCGTGGGCTACGGTGGCTACACCTTC. The J gene is TRBJ1-2, the V gene TRBV20-1; D gene ambiguous. Trimming took off 3 bases at V and 7 bases at J, with 18 bases between the two ends. CDR1 and CDR2 (germline): DFQATT, SNEGSKA (reference sequence). The CDR3 has 14 residues.

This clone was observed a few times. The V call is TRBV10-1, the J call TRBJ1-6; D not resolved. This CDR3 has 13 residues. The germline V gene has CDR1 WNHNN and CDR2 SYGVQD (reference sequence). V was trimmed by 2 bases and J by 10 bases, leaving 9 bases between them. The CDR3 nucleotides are TGCGCCAGCAGTGAGAATACGAGATCACCCCTCCACTTT. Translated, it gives CASSENTRSPLHF.

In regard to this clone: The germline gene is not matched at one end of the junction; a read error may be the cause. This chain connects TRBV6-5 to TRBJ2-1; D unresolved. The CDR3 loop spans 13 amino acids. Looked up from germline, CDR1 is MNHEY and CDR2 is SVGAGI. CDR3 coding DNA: TGTGCCAGCAGTTACCTAAACTACGATGAGCAGTTCTTC. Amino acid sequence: CASSYLNYDEQFF.

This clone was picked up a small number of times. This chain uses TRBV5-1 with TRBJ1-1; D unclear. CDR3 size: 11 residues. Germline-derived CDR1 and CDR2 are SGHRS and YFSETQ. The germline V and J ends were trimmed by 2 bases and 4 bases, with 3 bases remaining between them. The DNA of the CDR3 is TGCGCCAGCAGCTTCGGCACTGAAGCTTTCTTT. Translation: CASSFGTEAFF.

As DNA, the CDR3 is TGTGCCAGCAGCATACGTAGTGCGGGATCTGAAGCTTTCTTT. Its protein is CASSIRSAGSEAFF. This chain uses TRBV7-2 with TRBJ1-1; D remains unclear. Germline V lookup: CDR1 SGHTA, CDR2 FQGNSA. This CDR3 has 14 amino acids. The V and J ends lost 5 bases and 6 bases respectively, with 16 bases between them.

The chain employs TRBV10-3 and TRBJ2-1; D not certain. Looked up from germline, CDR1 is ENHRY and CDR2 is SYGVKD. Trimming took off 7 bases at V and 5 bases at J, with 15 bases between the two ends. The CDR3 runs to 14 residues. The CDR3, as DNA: TGTGCCATCAATTCCGAGAATACGGACAATGAGCAGTTCTTC. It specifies CAINSENTDNEQFF.

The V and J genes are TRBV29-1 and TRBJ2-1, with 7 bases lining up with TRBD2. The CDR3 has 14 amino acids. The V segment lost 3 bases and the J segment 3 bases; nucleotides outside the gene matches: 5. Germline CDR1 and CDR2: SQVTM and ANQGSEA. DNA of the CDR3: TGCAGCGTTGACGGGGGGTCCTACTACAATGAGCAGTTCTTC. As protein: CSVDGGSYYNEQFF.

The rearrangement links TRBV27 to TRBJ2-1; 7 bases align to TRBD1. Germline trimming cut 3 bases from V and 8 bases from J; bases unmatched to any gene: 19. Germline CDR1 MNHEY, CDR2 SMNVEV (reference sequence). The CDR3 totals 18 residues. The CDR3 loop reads CASSLIFTDRASVYEQFF. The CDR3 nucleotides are TGTGCCAGCAGTTTGATCTTCACTGACAGGGCTTCGGTCTATGAGCAGTTCTTC.

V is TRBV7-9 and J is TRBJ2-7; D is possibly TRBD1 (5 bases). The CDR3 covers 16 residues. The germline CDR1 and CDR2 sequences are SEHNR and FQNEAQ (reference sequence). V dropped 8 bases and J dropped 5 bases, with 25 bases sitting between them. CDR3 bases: TGTGCCAGCTATTTGGTTGGGGCAGGTTTGAACGACGAGCAGTACTTC. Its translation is CASYLVGAGLNDEQYF.

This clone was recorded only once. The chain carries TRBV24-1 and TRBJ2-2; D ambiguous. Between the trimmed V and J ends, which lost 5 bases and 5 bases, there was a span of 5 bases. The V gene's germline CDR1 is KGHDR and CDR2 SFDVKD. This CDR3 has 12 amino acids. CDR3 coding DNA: TGTGCCACCAGTGGAGGTACCGGGGAGCTGTTTTTT. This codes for CATSGGTGELFF.

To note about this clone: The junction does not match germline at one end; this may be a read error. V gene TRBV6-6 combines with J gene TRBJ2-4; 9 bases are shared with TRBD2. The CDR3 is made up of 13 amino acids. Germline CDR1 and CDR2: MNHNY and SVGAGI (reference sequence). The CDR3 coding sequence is TGTGCCAGCACGGGACTAGCCCAAAACATTCAGTACTTC. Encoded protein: CASTGLAQNIQYF.